The 24 T cell receptor beta chains in this list originate from one sample, sequenced in a study of response to subunit inactivated influenza vaccine. Each CDR3 protein is one row after TCRdb ran MiXCR on the RT-PCR reads. The sample records approximately 500,000 distinct CDR3 sequences, approximately 12% being singletons. The sample in question was PBMCs from blood, obtained roughly 48 days after vaccination. These TCRs come from a man between 45 and 60 years old who received an inactivated influenza vaccine.

This clonotype has more than one count but fewer than ten. This chain joins TRBV29-1 and TRBJ2-4; unclear D gene. The germline CDR1 and CDR2 sequences are SQVTM and ANQGSEA. With 5 bases removed from V and 0 bases from J, the gap between germline ends came to 8 bases. This CDR3 is built from 13 residues. The CDR3 DNA reads TGCAGCGTTTCGACCCAAGCCAAAAACATTCAGTACTTC. This sequence encodes CSVSTQAKNIQYF. Full variable domain (outside the CDR3, taken from reference TRBV29-1 and TRBJ2-4): SAVISQKPSRDICQRGTSLTIQCQVDSQVTMMFWYRQQPGQSLTLIATANQGSEATYESGFVIDKFPISRPNLTFSTLTVSNMSPEDSSIYLCSVSTQAKNIQYFGAGTRLSVL.

This clonotype has just a few counts. V gene TRBV5-1 combines with J gene TRBJ1-1; TRBD1 matches 10 bases. Germline lookup yields CDR1 SGHRS and CDR2 YFSETQ. Trimming cost V 0 bases and J 9 bases; bases outside gene matches: 2. The CDR3 spans 13 residues. CDR3 bases: TGCGCCAGCAGCTTGGGACAGGGGGCGAAAGCTTTCTTT. Translated, it gives CASSLGQGAKAFF.

CDR3 in DNA: TGTGCCAGCAGCTTAGGAACTCTGTACACCGGGGAGCTGTTTTTT. Translated, it gives CASSLGTLYTGELFF. The chain is built from TRBV7-8 and TRBJ2-2, with D hard to call. V lost 1 base to trimming and J lost 3 bases, with 9 bases between them. Looked up from germline, CDR1 is SGHVS and CDR2 is FQNEAQ. The CDR3 sequence is 15 residues long. The full variable domain, with the rest looked up from reference TRBV7-8 and TRBJ2-2, is GAGVSQSPRYKVAKRGQDVALRCDPISGHVSLFWYQQALGQGPEFLTYFQNEAQLDKSGLPSDRFFAERPEGSVSTLKIQRTQQEDSAVYLCASSLGTLYTGELFFGEGSRLTVL.

The rearrangement joins TRBV20-1 to TRBJ2-3, with a weak D call TRBD2 (5 bases). V dropped 2 bases and J dropped 3 bases, with 15 bases sitting between them. The CDR3 sequence is 15 residues long. The V gene's germline CDR1 is DFQATT and CDR2 SNEGSKA (reference sequence). In DNA, the CDR3 is TGCAGTGCTAGACCCCACGGGGTATTGACAGATACGCAGTATTTT. Amino acid sequence: CSARPHGVLTDTQYF.

V gene TRBV10-3 combines with J gene TRBJ2-1, with a weak D call TRBD1 (7 bases). The ends were cut back, 3 bases at V and 8 bases at J, with 17 bases in the middle. The CDR3 covers 15 residues. Looked up from germline, CDR1 is ENHRY and CDR2 is SYGVKD. The CDR3 spells CAISESARRGDEQFF. The CDR3 nucleotides are TGTGCCATCAGTGAATCGGCGCGCAGGGGGGATGAGCAGTTCTTC.

The sample holds a few counts of this clonotype. This chain joins TRBV6-1 and TRBJ2-7, with D hard to call. Germline CDR1 and CDR2: MNHNS and SASEGT. V was trimmed by 6 bases and J by 0 bases, leaving 12 bases between them. The CDR3 covers 14 residues. The CDR3 nucleotides read TGTGCCAGCAGAGCCGTGGCCAACTCCTACGAGCAGTACTTC. Residues: CASRAVANSYEQYF.

This clonotype was detected only a few times. The CDR3 reads CASSFGTGEGYEQYF. Written as DNA, the CDR3 is TGTGCCAGCAGCTTCGGGACAGGGGAGGGGTACGAGCAGTACTTC. This chain connects TRBV5-6 to TRBJ2-7, with 10 bases lining up with TRBD1. J was trimmed by 4 bases and V by 2 bases; bases with no gene match: 6. The CDR3 has 15 amino acids. Germline V lookup: CDR1 SGHDT, CDR2 YYEEEE. Combining the CDR3 with reference TRBV5-6 and TRBJ2-7 gives the whole variable domain DAGVTQSPTHLIKTRGQQVTLRCSPKSGHDTVSWYQQALGQGPQFIFQYYEEEERQRGNFPDRFSGHQFPNYSSELNVNALLLGDSALYLCASSFGTGEGYEQYFGPGTRLTVT.

This clonotype was observed a handful of times. The chain recombines TRBV6-1 with TRBJ2-5, with D possibly being TRBD2 (6 bases). Germline V lookup: CDR1 MNHNS, CDR2 SASEGT. Trimming removed 7 bases from V and 3 bases from J, with 12 bases in between. The CDR3 runs to 13 residues. CDR3 in DNA: TGTGCCAGCAAAATAGCGGACGAAGAGACCCAGTACTTC. The encoded protein is CASKIADEETQYF.

This chain links TRBV6-5 with TRBJ1-4; unclear D gene. Trimming stripped 7 bases from V and 8 bases from J, with 11 bases between. Per the germline V gene, CDR1 is MNHEY and CDR2 is SVGAGI. The CDR3 totals 12 residues. The CDR3 reads CASNWLPEKLFF. DNA for the CDR3: TGTGCCAGCAACTGGCTGCCGGAAAAACTGTTTTTT.

This clonotype was seen many times. The rearrangement links TRBV6-2 or TRBV6-3 to TRBJ2-1; no firm D call. This CDR3 comprises 13 residues. CDR1 and CDR2 (germline): MNHEY, SVGEGT. Trimming left V 6 bases short and J 8 bases short, with 14 bases between. The CDR3, as DNA: TGTGCCAGCAGCCCAAGGAGAGACGATGAGCAGTTCTTC. This encodes CASSPRRDDEQFF.

This clonotype was detected ten times or more. The chain uses TRBV6-6 and TRBJ2-7; 8 bases map to TRBD1. Germline values: CDR1 MNHNY, CDR2 SVGAGI (reference sequence). With V trimmed by 8 bases and J by 3 bases, 3 bases remained unmatched. This CDR3 has 12 residues. The CDR3: CASGTGGYEQYF. The CDR3 DNA reads as TGTGCCAGCGGGACAGGTGGCTACGAGCAGTACTTC.

The chain is built from TRBV4-1 and TRBJ1-1; 7 bases align to TRBD1. Germline loops: CDR1 MGHRA, CDR2 YSYEKL. V shed 7 bases, J shed 1 base, and the junction held 9 bases outside the gene matches. The CDR3 contains 15 residues. The CDR3 reads CASNHPGQRNTEAFF. DNA for the CDR3: TGCGCCAGCAACCATCCGGGACAGAGGAACACTGAAGCTTTCTTT.

The chain has TRBV5-1 and TRBJ2-5; D is unresolved. The CDR3 extends over 14 amino acids. Trimming cost V 2 bases and J 5 bases, with 13 bases left between them. Looked up from germline, CDR1 is SGHRS and CDR2 is YFSETQ. This CDR3 is CASSFAGPDETQYF. The CDR3 DNA follows: TGCGCCAGCAGCTTCGCCGGGCCGGATGAGACCCAGTACTTC. Together with reference TRBV5-1 and TRBJ2-5, the CDR3 gives the full variable domain: KAGVTQTPRYLIKTRGQQVTLSCSPISGHRSVSWYQQTPGQGLQFLFEYFSETQRNKGNFPGRFSGRQFSNSRSEMNVSTLELGDSALYLCASSFAGPDETQYFGPGTRLLVL.

The rearrangement links TRBV20-1 to TRBJ2-5; 7 bases are a match to TRBD2. The CDR3 is made up of 17 amino acids. V shed 0 bases and J 5 bases; nucleotides not matched to a gene: 15. Germline V gives CDR1 DFQATT, CDR2 SNEGSKA (reference sequence). The CDR3 region has the DNA TGCAGTGCTAGAGATCTTGGGGGGGGGTCGGGTGTGGAGACCCAGTACTTC. Protein sequence: CSARDLGGGSGVETQYF.

The V call is TRBV11-2, the J call TRBJ1-4; the match to TRBD1 covers 8 bases. This CDR3 comprises 17 residues. Germline assignment: CDR1 SGHAT and CDR2 FQNNGV. J lost 6 bases, V lost 5 bases, and 14 bases had no gene match. CDR3 loop: CASSPTGVSEFYEKLFF. In nucleotides, the CDR3 is TGTGCCAGCAGCCCGACAGGGGTTTCCGAGTTTTATGAAAAACTGTTTTTT.

This clonotype was seen a few times. This chain joins TRBV7-2 and TRBJ1-1, with D perhaps matching TRBD1 (5 bases). There are 16 residues in the CDR3. Deletions cut 1 base from V and 5 bases from J, with 17 bases between. Germline V gene lookup returns CDR1 SGHTA and CDR2 FQGNSA. The CDR3 DNA reads TGTGCCAGCAGCTTAGGTCGGGGTTGGGGGAGGACTGAAGCTTTCTTT. Translation: CASSLGRGWGRTEAFF.

This clonotype came up many times. The genes are TRBV5-1 and TRBJ2-7; D is unclear. This CDR3 spans 10 amino acids. Germline V gene sequence: CDR1 SGHRS, CDR2 YFSETQ. V was trimmed by 4 bases and J by 4 bases, leaving 3 bases between them. The CDR3 coding sequence is TGCGCCAGCAGCGTTTACGAGCAGTACTTC. Translation gives CASSVYEQYF.

This clonotype appeared a few times. The chain carries TRBV7-6 and TRBJ2-2; 14 positions match TRBD2. This CDR3 has 16 residues. Germline CDR1 SGHVS, CDR2 FNYEAQ. V lost 5 bases and J lost 7; bases outside the gene matches: 6. In DNA, the CDR3 is TGTGCCAGCAGCCTACGGACTAGCGGGGGGTTCGGGGAGCTGTTTTTT. It translates to CASSLRTSGGFGELFF.

This clonotype was observed a handful of times. V gene TRBV12-3 or TRBV12-4 combines with J gene TRBJ2-1; 11 bases agree with TRBD2. The CDR3 is 16 residues long. V was pared by 5 bases and J by 9 bases, with 12 bases of the junction left unmatched. Written as DNA, the CDR3 is TGTGCCAGCAGTCGGACTAGCGGGTCCCTATTGGGTGAGCAGTTCTTC. It yields the protein CASSRTSGSLLGEQFF.

This clonotype came up a few times. The chain links TRBV4-3 to TRBJ1-6, with TRBD1 matching over 7 bases. CDR1 LGHNA and CDR2 YSLEER come from the germline V gene. There are 15 residues in the CDR3. Trimming at V came to 3 bases and at J to 7 bases, leaving 6 bases not matched to a gene. The CDR3 DNA follows: TGCGCCAGCAGCCAGTCCGTGGGACAGAATTCACCCCTCCACTTT. Its protein is CASSQSVGQNSPLHF.

This clonotype was detected a few times. The chain employs TRBV4-2 and TRBJ1-5; D uncertain. The germline V gene has CDR1 LGHNA and CDR2 YNFKEQ. The V and J ends lost 0 bases and 4 bases respectively, with 10 bases between them. This CDR3 comprises 15 residues. CDR3 in amino acids: CASSQDGQINQPQHF. CDR3 DNA sequence: TGTGCCAGCAGCCAAGACGGGCAGATTAATCAGCCCCAGCATTTT.

The J gene is TRBJ1-5, the V gene TRBV6-1; 9 nucleotides match TRBD1. This CDR3 comprises 16 residues. After removal of 8 bases from V and 6 bases from J, the junction contained 14 bases not matched to a gene. CDR1 is MNHNS and CDR2 is SASEGT in the germline V gene. The CDR3 DNA is TGTGCCAGCTTCGCGCCTCCGGGACAGGGCGGTCAGCCCCAGCATTTT. Protein product: CASFAPPGQGGQPQHF.

This clonotype was recorded a few times. This chain uses TRBV2 with TRBJ1-5, with D possibly being TRBD1 (6 bases). The CDR3 loop spans 13 amino acids. Germline assignment: CDR1 SNHLY and CDR2 FYNNEI. The V gene lost 6 bases and the J gene lost 6 bases, with 12 bases spanning the gap. The CDR3 loop reads CASSGRGGQPQHF. As DNA, the CDR3 is TGTGCCAGCAGCGGCAGGGGTGGTCAGCCCCAGCATTTT.

This clonotype was observed a handful of times. The V gene is TRBV28, the J gene TRBJ2-5; 12 bases align to TRBD2. The J segment lost 3 bases and the V segment lost 5 bases, leaving 4 bases of the junction unmatched. The CDR3 contains 15 residues. The germline V gene encodes CDR1 MDHEN and CDR2 SYDVKM. DNA for the CDR3: TGTGCCAGCAGTAATCTAGCGGGGGGGGAAGAGACCCAGTACTTC. Its translation is CASSNLAGGEETQYF.